This T cell receptor (beta chain) was captured by sequencing in a study of STAT5B mutations in CD4+ large granular lymphocyte leukemia. Study observations and caveats: Patient CD4-sorted repertoires looked more clonal than healthy CD4+ repertoires, even without putative leukemic clones. TRBV06-family usage was enriched in top patient clones (8/27) versus controls (2/35). Main leukemic clonotypes were patient-specific, but about 25% appeared at low frequency elsewhere.

As to this clone: Antigen specificity is unknown.

The repertoire was sequenced with immunoSEQ multiplex PCR; TCRdb's copy has only in-frame clones and lacks some. Of approximately 31,000 clones in the sample, roughly 72% were seen once. Germline loops: CDR1 SGHTA, CDR2 FQGNSA. The CDR3 sequence is 17 residues long. Trimming stripped 2 bases from V and 2 bases from J, with 13 bases between. This chain links TRBV7-2 with TRBJ2-6; D remains ambiguous. This clonotype was obtained from a human donor in good health. Sample: CD4+ T cells from blood buffy coats. CDR3 bases: TGTGCCAGCAGCTTAATCTTCCCCCCCCCTGGGGCCAACGTCCTGACTTTC. It yields the protein CASSLIFPPPGANVLTF.